This TCR beta chain was recorded in a study of blood T cell repertoires in COVID-19. Study-wide background: Whether acute or convalescent, the COVID-19 samples came from the United States, Italy and Spain. The cDNA or gDNA used as material had been derived from T cells, B-cell-depleted T cells, or PBMCs.

This CDR3 contains 15 residues. Germline CDR1 is MNHEY and CDR2 is SVGAGI. The V end was cut by 0 bases, the J end by 0 bases, with 6 bases between. TCRdb's copy holds only in-frame clones and misses some; the assay was immunoSEQ multiplex PCR. Here the sample spans roughly 280,000 clones, more than 85% being singletons. The rearrangement joins TRBV6-5 to TRBJ1-3, with D unclear. The sample comprised peripheral blood. The receptor's source is a man between 18 and 35 years old with active or convalescent COVID-19. The CDR3 spells CASSYSQISGNTIYF. CDR3 nucleotides: TGTGCCAGCAGTTACTCACAAATCTCTGGAAACACCATATATTTT.